The subject of this entry is one T cell receptor beta chain. Antigen specificity is unknown. This sample is part of a study of a mutant IDH1 vaccine in newly diagnosed glioma. Some clones are missing from TCRdb's copy, which holds only in-frame ones; the method was immunoSEQ multiplex PCR. This sample has 52,000 or so clones, with around 80% found just once. Trimming cost V 7 bases and J 0 bases; bases outside gene matches: 0. CDR1 is SGDLS and CDR2 is YYNGEE in the germline V gene. The CDR3 loop spans 14 amino acids. Time point reported: week 23, last vaccination. Vaccination used 300 ug of mutant IDH1 20-mer peptide per dose, with topical imiquimod. Those who donated had recent WHO grade 3 or 4 IDH1-mutant, ATRX-lost astrocytomas.

The clonotype was recovered from a woman aged 40 to 50 with glioma. Some clones in this sample may be carry-over from other donors' samples. The chain employs TRBV9 and TRBJ1-3; 11 nucleotides agree with TRBD1. Sequenced material: PBMCs, taken from a glioma patient whose treatment included an IDH1 peptide vaccine. Here the CDR3 reads CASGTGGSGNTIYF. DNA for the CDR3: TGTGCCAGCGGGACAGGGGGCTCTGGAAACACCATATATTTT.